This T cell receptor (beta chain) comes out of a study of blood T cell repertoires in COVID-19. Across the study: The United States, Italy and Spain supplied acute and convalescent COVID-19 samples. The analysed material was cDNA or gDNA that came from T cells, B-cell-depleted T cells, or PBMCs.

Sequenced by immunoSEQ multiplex PCR; TCRdb stores in-frame clones only, minus some. The sample yields 120,000 to 150,000 clones, about 80% seen once. This CDR3 has 15 residues. V lost 8 bases, J lost 6 bases, and 10 bases stayed unmatched. Per the germline V gene, CDR1 is MDHEN and CDR2 is SYDVKM. The sequence was collected from a human donor in a cohort sampled during active COVID-19. The specimen was peripheral blood. The V call is TRBV28, the J call TRBJ2-1; 10 nucleotides agree with TRBD2. In DNA, the CDR3 is TGTGCCAGCGACCGAGCGGGGGGGGCGGCCAATGAGCAGTTCTTC. It codes for CASDRAGGAANEQFF.